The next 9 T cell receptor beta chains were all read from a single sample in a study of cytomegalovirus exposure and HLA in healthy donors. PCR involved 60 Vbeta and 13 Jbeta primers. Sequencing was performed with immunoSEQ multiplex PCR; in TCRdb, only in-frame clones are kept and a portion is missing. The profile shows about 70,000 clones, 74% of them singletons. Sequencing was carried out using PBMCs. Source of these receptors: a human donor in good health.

The CDR3 sequence: CAWSSSGFQETQYF. In nucleotides, the CDR3 is TGTGCCTGGAGTTCGTCAGGGTTTCAAGAGACCCAGTACTTC. This chain joins TRBV30 and TRBJ2-5, with TRBD1 as a possible D gene (5 bases). This CDR3 spans 14 amino acids. CDR1 is GTSNPN and CDR2 is SVGIG in the germline V gene (reference sequence). Trimming pared 2 bases from V and 2 bases from J, leaving 12 bases between.

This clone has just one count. The CDR3 DNA sequence: TGTGCCAGCAGTTTCACGAACACCGGGGAGCTGTTTTTT. Amino acid sequence: CASSFTNTGELFF. The chain links TRBV28 to TRBJ2-2, with unresolved D. The CDR3 is 13 amino acids. Trimming took 3 bases from V and 0 from J, leaving 2 bases between them. Germline V gene sequence: CDR1 MDHEN, CDR2 SYDVKM.

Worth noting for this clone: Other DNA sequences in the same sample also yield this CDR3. DNA for the CDR3: TGTGCCAGCTCACCTCAGGGGCACCAGTACGAGCAGTACTTC. This codes for CASSPQGHQYEQYF. V is TRBV18 and J is TRBJ2-7; TRBD1 is a possible D gene (6 bases). CDR3 length equals 14 residues. Germline CDR1 and CDR2: KGHSH and LQKENI. Trimming left V 3 bases short and J 4 bases short, with 13 bases between. Full variable domain (missing parts from reference TRBV18 and TRBJ2-7): NAGVMQNPRHLVRRRGQEARLRCSPMKGHSHVYWYRQLPEEGLKFMVYLQKENIIDESGMPKERFSAEFPKEGPSILRIQQVVRGDSAAYFCASSPQGHQYEQYFGPGTRLTVT.

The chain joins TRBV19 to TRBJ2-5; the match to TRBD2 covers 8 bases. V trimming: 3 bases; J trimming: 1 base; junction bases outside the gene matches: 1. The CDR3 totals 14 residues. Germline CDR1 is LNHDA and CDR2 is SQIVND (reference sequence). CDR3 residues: CASSILAGQETQYF. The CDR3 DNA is TGTGCCAGTAGTATTCTAGCGGGCCAAGAGACCCAGTACTTC.

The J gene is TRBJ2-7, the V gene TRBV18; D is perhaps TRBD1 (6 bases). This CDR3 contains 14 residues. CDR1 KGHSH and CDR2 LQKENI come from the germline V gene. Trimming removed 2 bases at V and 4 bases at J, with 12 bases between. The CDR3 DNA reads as TGTGCCAGCTCACCAGCCGGACAGCCGTACGAGCAGTACTTC. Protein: CASSPAGQPYEQYF. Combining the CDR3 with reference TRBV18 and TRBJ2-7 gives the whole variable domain NAGVMQNPRHLVRRRGQEARLRCSPMKGHSHVYWYRQLPEEGLKFMVYLQKENIIDESGMPKERFSAEFPKEGPSILRIQQVVRGDSAAYFCASSPAGQPYEQYFGPGTRLTVT.

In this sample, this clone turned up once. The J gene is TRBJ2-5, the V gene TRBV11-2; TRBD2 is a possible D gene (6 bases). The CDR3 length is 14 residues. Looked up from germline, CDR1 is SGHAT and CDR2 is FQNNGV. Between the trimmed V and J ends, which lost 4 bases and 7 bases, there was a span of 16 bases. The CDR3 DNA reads TGTGCCAGCAGCTCCCCGGGACTCTCAGCGACCCAGTACTTC. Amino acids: CASSSPGLSATQYF.

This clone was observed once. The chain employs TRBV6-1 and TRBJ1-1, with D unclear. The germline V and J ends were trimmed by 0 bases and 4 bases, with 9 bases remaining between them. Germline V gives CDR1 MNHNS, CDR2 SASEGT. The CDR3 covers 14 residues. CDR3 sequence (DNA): TGTGCCAGCAGTGAAGCGGTGGGAGGCACTGAAGCTTTCTTT. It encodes CASSEAVGGTEAFF.

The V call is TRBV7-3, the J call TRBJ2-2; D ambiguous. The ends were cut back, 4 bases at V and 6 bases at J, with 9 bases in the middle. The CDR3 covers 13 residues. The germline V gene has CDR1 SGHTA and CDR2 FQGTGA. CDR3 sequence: CASSWAGAGELFF. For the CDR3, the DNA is TGTGCCAGCAGCTGGGCAGGCGCCGGGGAGCTGTTTTTT.

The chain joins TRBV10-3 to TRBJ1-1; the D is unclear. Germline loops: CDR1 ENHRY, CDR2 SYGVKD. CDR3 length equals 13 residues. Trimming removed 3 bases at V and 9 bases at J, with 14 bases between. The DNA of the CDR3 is TGTGCCATCAGTGACCACGACATACAACAAGCTTTCTTT. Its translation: CAISDHDIQQAFF.